Reported below is one T cell receptor beta chain. Generated by immunoSEQ multiplex PCR, the TCRdb table keeps only in-frame clones and is missing some. The sample consists of about 300,000 clones, just over 85% of them appearing once. The V segment lost 5 bases and the J segment 6 bases; nucleotides outside the gene matches: 12. The CDR3 runs 17 residues. Germline CDR1 is LGHDT and CDR2 is YNNKEL (reference sequence). The recovered donors of Cohort 3 showed two negative PCRs, clearance, or symptom resolution. This entry belongs to a study of blood T cell repertoires in COVID-19. Study-level background: Acute and convalescent COVID-19 samples came from the United States, Italy and Spain. PBMCs, B-cell-depleted T cells, or T cells were the source of the cDNA or gDNA that made up the material.

This rearrangement joins TRBV3-1 (or the pseudogene TRBV3-2) to TRBJ2-1; TRBD2 matches 11 bases. The source of this sequence is a man younger than 45 who had recovered from COVID-19. The sample was PBMCs or T cells enriched from blood (not recorded which). CDR3 bases: TGTGCCAGCAGCAAGACTAGCGGGGCCTCCTCTCTCAATGAGCAGTTCTTC. This translates into CASSKTSGASSLNEQFF.